This T cell receptor beta chain stems from a study of control samples from healthy donors and cancer patients (dated by TCRdb to 2020 to 2022). Library method: the immunoSEQ multiplex PCR assay. Entries here come from immuneACCESS through TCRdb and include only in-frame sequences with V and J called. Some clones fail to appear in such tables; in the studies checked, an unresolved V gene covers under half of the shortfall, and the cause of the remainder is unknown. The sample yields about 180,000 clones; around 87% were counted once. The top ten clonotypes cover around 1.5% of the sample. A word on this clone: Its antigen has not been determined. Base-call qualities are not available, and no considerably larger clone is one nucleotide away.

Its CDR3 holds 15 amino acids, cysteine through phenylalanine. Only the CDR3 DNA stays, 45 bases, in frame from base 1. CDR1 and CDR2, per the germline V gene, are MNHEY and SVGEGT. V is reduced by 5 bases and J by 0 bases, leaving a spacing of 13 bases between them. The rearranged chain carries TRBV6-2 or TRBV6-3 and TRBJ1-1; there is no confident call for the D gene. This sequence was found in a woman aged 45 to 65 in good health. The sample taken for sequencing was blood. The bases read TGTGCCAGCAGTAGACCTAACATGTTGAACACTGAAGCTTTCTTT. It codes for CASSRPNMLNTEAFF.